The sequence of this T cell receptor (beta chain) was determined in a study of beta chain features in type 1 diabetes. General study results and limits: Moderate but significant shortening of TCRB CDR3s was recorded in all four CD4+ subsets from Type 1 diabetes patients.

The CDR3 sequence is 15 residues long. V gave up 3 bases and J gave up 5 bases; unmatched junction bases: 7. The germline gives CDR1 LNHNV, CDR2 YYDKDF (reference sequence). Comment on this clone: The antigen remains undetermined.

Researchers reported sorting CD4+ naive, central memory, regulatory and stem cell-like memory cells via CD45RO/CCR7/CD25/CD127/CD95/CD27. The whole isolated RNA underwent reverse transcription, so sequencing captured expressed TCRB transcripts. Sequencing was performed with immunoSEQ multiplex PCR; in TCRdb, only in-frame clones are kept and a portion is missing. The table has around 160,000 clones, about 50% seen once. Sequenced material: Tregs from blood. The gene calls are TRBV15 and TRBJ1-5; 7 nucleotides line up with TRBD1. This clonotype originated in a man younger than 30 in good health. CDR3 coding DNA: TGTGCCACCAGCAGCCTAACAGGGGTGTATCAGCCCCAGCATTTT. Translating gives CATSSLTGVYQPQHF.